This TCR beta chain was sequenced for a study of beta chain features in type 1 diabetes. Expressed TCRB transcripts got sequenced, as all isolated RNA was reverse transcribed. Clones were sequenced by immunoSEQ multiplex PCR, and TCRdb holds only the in-frame ones, with some missing. The repertoire holds around 500,000 clones, with approximately 10% as singletons. One heparinised draw, averaging around 120 mL, was taken per donor. This CDR3 is built from 12 residues. The ends were cut back, 5 bases at V and 9 bases at J, with 13 bases in the middle. The germline V gene encodes CDR1 SGHTA and CDR2 FQGNSA.

The clonotype originates from a woman in her late teens or twenties in good health. The sample comprised naive CD4+ T cells from blood. This chain joins TRBV7-2 and TRBJ1-2; unclear D gene. This chain's CDR3 is CASSRTWPSYTF. For the CDR3, the DNA is TGTGCCAGCAGCCGGACTTGGCCCAGCTACACCTTC.